The TCR beta chain under discussion was sequenced for a study of blood T cell repertoires in COVID-19. Germline-derived CDR1 and CDR2 are SGHRS and YFSETQ. V was shortened by 0 bases and J by 6 bases, with 10 bases between the two germline ends. The CDR3 runs to 14 residues. Original data processing: Cell counts per sample came from amplifying reference gene primers. Assay: immunoSEQ multiplex PCR; the TCRdb copy retains only in-frame clones and omits some. V, J and clone size reflect that table, while D and trimming were determined from the DNA. The repertoire has roughly 55,000 clones, 79% of them found once; the top ten carry under 4%.

The clonotype originates from a man in his 60s with acute or convalescent COVID-19. Sequenced sample: peripheral blood. This chain links TRBV5-1 with TRBJ1-5; TRBD1 is a possible D gene (6 bases). Written as DNA, the CDR3 is TGCGCCAGCAGCTTGGCGGGGGGCGGTCAGCCCCAGCATTTT. It yields the protein CASSLAGGGQPQHF.